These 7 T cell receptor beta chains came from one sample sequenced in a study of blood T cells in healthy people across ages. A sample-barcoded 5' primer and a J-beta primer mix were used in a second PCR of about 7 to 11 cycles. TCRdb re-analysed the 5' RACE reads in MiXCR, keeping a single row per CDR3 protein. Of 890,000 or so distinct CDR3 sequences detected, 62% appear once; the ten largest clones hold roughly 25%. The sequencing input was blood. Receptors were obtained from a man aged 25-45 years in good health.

The CDR3 sequence is CASSATSGGGNEQFF. CDR3 DNA: TGTGCCAGCAGTGCGACTAGCGGGGGTGGGAATGAGCAGTTCTTC. The chain combines TRBV6-2 or TRBV6-3 with TRBJ2-1, with 12 bases that match TRBD2. The CDR3 is 15 residues long. V lost 5 bases, J lost 7 bases, and 6 bases stayed unmatched. Germline CDR1 reads MNHEY; CDR2 reads SVGEGT.

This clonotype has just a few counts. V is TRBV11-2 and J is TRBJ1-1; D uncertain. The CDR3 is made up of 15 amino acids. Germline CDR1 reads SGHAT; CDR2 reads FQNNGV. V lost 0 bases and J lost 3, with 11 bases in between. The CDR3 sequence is CASSLEGYWDTEAFF. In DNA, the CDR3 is TGTGCCAGCAGCTTAGAAGGGTATTGGGACACTGAAGCTTTCTTT.

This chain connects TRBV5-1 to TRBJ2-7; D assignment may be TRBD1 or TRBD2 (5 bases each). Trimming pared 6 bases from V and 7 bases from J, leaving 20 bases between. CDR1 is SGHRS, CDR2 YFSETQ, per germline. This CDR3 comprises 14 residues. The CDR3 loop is CASMRGDSYNEQYF. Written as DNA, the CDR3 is TGCGCCAGCATGAGGGGCGACTCCTACAATGAGCAGTACTTC.

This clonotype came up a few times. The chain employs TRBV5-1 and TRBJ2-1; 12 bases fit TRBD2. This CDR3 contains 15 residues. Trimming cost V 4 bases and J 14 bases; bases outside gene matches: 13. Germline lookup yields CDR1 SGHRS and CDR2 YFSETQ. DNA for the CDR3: TGCGCCAGCAGCCCCTCTAGCGGGGGGGGTCTCCCAGAGTTCTTC. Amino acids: CASSPSSGGGLPEFF. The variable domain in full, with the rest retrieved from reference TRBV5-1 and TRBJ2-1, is KAGVTQTPRYLIKTRGQQVTLSCSPISGHRSVSWYQQTPGQGLQFLFEYFSETQRNKGNFPGRFSGRQFSNSRSEMNVSTLELGDSALYLCASSPSSGGGLPEFFGPGTRLTVL.

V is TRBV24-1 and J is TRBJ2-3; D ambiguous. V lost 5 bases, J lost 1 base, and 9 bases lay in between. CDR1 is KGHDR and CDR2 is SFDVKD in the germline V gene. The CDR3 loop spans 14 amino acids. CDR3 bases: TGTGCCACCAGTGGTCTGGTGGGCACAGATACGCAGTATTTT. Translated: CATSGLVGTDTQYF.

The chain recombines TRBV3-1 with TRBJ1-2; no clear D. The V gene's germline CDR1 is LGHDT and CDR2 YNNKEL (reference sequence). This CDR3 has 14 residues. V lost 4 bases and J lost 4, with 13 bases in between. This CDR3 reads CASSLIGRSYGYTF. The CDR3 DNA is TGTGCCAGCAGCCTTATAGGAAGAAGCTATGGCTACACCTTC.

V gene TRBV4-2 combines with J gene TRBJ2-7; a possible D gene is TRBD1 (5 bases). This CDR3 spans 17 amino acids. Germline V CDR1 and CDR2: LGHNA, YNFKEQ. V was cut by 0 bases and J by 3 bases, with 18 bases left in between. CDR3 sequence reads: CASSQDNGETGFYEQYF. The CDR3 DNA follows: TGTGCCAGCAGCCAAGATAACGGAGAAACAGGATTCTACGAGCAGTACTTC.